This T cell receptor (beta chain) derives from a study of T cells in tuberculosis. The method was immunoSEQ multiplex PCR; TCRdb's version includes in-frame clones alone and lacks a portion of them. Among about 34,000 clones, just over 90% were seen once, and the ten largest hold roughly 2%. This CDR3 comprises 14 residues. V was pared by 4 bases and J by 6 bases, with 5 bases of the junction left unmatched. CDR1 and CDR2 from the germline V gene are WSHSY and SAAADI. What was sequenced was PBMCs. V usage is TRBV10-2 and J usage is TRBJ1-5, with 8 bases identical to TRBD1. The receptor's source is a donor between 5 and 29 years old with latent tuberculosis or without tuberculosis infection. CDR3 nucleotide sequence: TGCGCCAGCAGTGCGGCCGACAGGGGTCAGCCCCAGCATTTT. It encodes CASSAADRGQPQHF.